This entry describes one T cell receptor beta chain. It has no known antigen specificity. Base qualities were left out, and no much larger clone turns up one base away. The sample comes from a study of T cells in Graves' hyperthyroidism and ophthalmopathy (dated by TCRdb to the late 2010s). Background for the entire study: Peripheral blood was collected at initial diagnosis, before any treatment. After sampling, hyperthyroidism patients received methimazole starting at 30 mg daily, and ophthalmopathy patients received high-dose intravenous methylprednisolone. In several Graves' hyperthyroidism patients, the study also compared T-cell repertoires from thyroid tissue with T-cell repertoires from blood. The roughly 100 discovery patients were divided at random into training and test sets in a 7:3 ratio. Whether ophthalmopathy could be predicted prospectively was tested in an independent validation cohort made up of some 20 hyperthyroidism patients plus 17 patients who later progressed to ophthalmopathy. To identify TCR V-J signatures that set the groups apart, the researchers used a discovery cohort of more than 95 patients, made up of 43 with Graves' ophthalmopathy and about 55 with stable Graves' hyperthyroidism. According to the paper, TCR Vbeta CDR3 sequencing was carried out on more than 120 peripheral blood samples, which came from fewer than 50 ophthalmopathy, around 75 hyperthyroidism and roughly 17 progressor patients. General findings and caveats noted by the study authors: In validation, the model predicted progression to ophthalmopathy with 60% to 71% sensitivity and 72.22% specificity, a median of around 6.6 months before onset. Blood samples also contained most of the expanded thyroid clonotypes (frequency above 0.001), which suggests that blood repertoires may reflect thyroid immune responses. In cross-validation, a model built on a 13 V-J signature told ophthalmopathy apart from stable hyperthyroidism with 87.88% sensitivity and approximately 84% specificity, and in testing the same model reached 80%/75%. No statistical method was used to set the sample size in advance, and investigators knew the group allocation.

Stable Graves' hyperthyroidism was defined as the absence of progression to ophthalmopathy over 18 months of follow-up. Hyperthyroidism patients were newly diagnosed, had a disease duration of under 2 months, and were aged 18 to 65 years. The study excluded patients with uncontrolled infections, other autoimmune diseases, pregnancy or lactation. Clinical symptoms, serum thyroxine and TRAb, thyroid ultrasound, and orbital computed tomography formed the basis for the diagnoses. PBMCs were isolated from about 10 ml of fresh peripheral blood by Ficoll-Paque density gradient centrifugation. Trizol reagent was used to extract total RNA, and RNA quality was then checked on an Agilent 2100 Bioanalyzer. From the germline V gene (reference sequence), CDR1 is DFQATT and CDR2 is SNEGSKA. The junction carries 14 bases between V and J, which are trimmed by 7 bases and 3 bases respectively. Inclusive of the bounding cysteine and phenylalanine, the CDR3 is 13 residues long. Only the CDR3 region is kept as DNA, spanning 39 bases read in frame from base 1.

TCR beta CDR3 regions were amplified from RNA transcripts. The first round of RT-PCR for the TCR CDR3 was performed with the HTBI primer set and the Qiagen OneStep RT-PCR kit. A second multiplex PCR round built the libraries, followed by size selection and purification. The libraries were sequenced on an Illumina HiSeq2000 using paired-end 100 bp reads. The original pipeline was this. SOAPnuke was used to process the raw data, removing reads that contained adapters or uncalled bases, had a mean Phred below 15, or lacked an exact match to the constant primer or identifier. High-quality paired reads were merged using COPE v1.2.5, and each unique nucleotide sequence was defined as a clonotype. Clonotypes were aligned to IMGT TRBV, TRBD and TRBJ reference segments using MiTCR v1.1. Analysis was restricted to V-J combinations with a frequency above 0.0001, which covered about 99% of repertoires. The TCS score was defined as the ratio of F50 (clonal expansion) to E x V (chaos), calculated using BLOSUM62-based TCRdist between CDR3 peptides within each V-J. Welch's t-statistics and random forest reduced around 520 V-J features to 10 to 15, which were used in a naive Bayes classifier (R e1071). The Morisita-Horn index was used to measure how similar the thyroid and blood repertoires were. In-frame beta chains were kept once TCRdb had trimmed the public reads at Q25 with fastp and called clones with MiXCR. All rows with the same CDR3 protein become a single entry with the most common DNA and genes. Clone size and V and J calls follow TCRdb, not the original study. The table for this sample lists hundreds of thousands of distinct CDR3 sequences; approximately 40% of them were counted only once. The top ten clones comprise more than 25% of the sample.

Recombination connected TRBV20-1 to TRBJ2-3; matching of 5 bases hints at TRBD2 as the D gene. The sample consisted of blood. This sequence originates from a woman in her forties with Graves' hyperthyroidism. The CDR3 region reads CSGTTRGTDTQYF. Read as DNA, the sequence is TGCAGTGGGACCACTAGAGGGACAGATACGCAGTATTTT.